This T cell receptor beta chain came from a study of T cell changes during pregnancy in multiple sclerosis. V shed 3 bases, J shed 3 bases, and the junction held 4 bases outside the gene matches. The CDR3 contains 13 residues. Looked up from germline, CDR1 is SQVTM and CDR2 is ANQGSEA. Measured with immunoSEQ multiplex PCR; TCRdb has only the in-frame clones, and not every one. The sample lists 65,000 to 75,000 clones, 80% to 95% seen once, with about 4% in the top ten. The count of this clone is one. The source of this sequence is a female donor in good health, enrolled as a control in a pregnancy study. V and J are TRBV29-1 and TRBJ2-7, with TRBD1 matching over 8 bases. The sequencing used peripheral blood, collected after pregnancy. The CDR3 protein is CSVDGTGDYEQYF. The DNA for the CDR3 is TGCAGCGTTGATGGGACAGGCGACTACGAGCAGTACTTC.